This TCR beta chain was observed in a study of T cells in women clearing cervical HPV infection. About the research overall: Case blood was drawn when the lesion was first found; control blood after infection became undetectable.

Notes on this clone: The read terminates 3 residues ahead of where the CDR3 ends, so the germline J gene completes it.

Using immunoSEQ multiplex PCR, the repertoire was profiled, and TCRdb retains in-frame clones only, with some absent. The sample's table shows some 40,000 clones. The V gene lost 1 base and the J gene lost 1 base, with 4 bases spanning the gap. This CDR3 contains 14 residues. Per germline, CDR1 SGHAT and CDR2 FQNNGV. The TCR originated in a woman aged 18-69 years with a cervical HPV16 infection that either progressed to CIN3+ or cleared (not recorded which). The chain carries TRBV11-2 and TRBJ2-2; D not certain. What was sequenced was blood buffy coat. The CDR3 region is CASSLGQNTGELFF. Partial CDR3 DNA: TGTGCCAGCAGCTTAGGGCAGAACACCGGGGAG.